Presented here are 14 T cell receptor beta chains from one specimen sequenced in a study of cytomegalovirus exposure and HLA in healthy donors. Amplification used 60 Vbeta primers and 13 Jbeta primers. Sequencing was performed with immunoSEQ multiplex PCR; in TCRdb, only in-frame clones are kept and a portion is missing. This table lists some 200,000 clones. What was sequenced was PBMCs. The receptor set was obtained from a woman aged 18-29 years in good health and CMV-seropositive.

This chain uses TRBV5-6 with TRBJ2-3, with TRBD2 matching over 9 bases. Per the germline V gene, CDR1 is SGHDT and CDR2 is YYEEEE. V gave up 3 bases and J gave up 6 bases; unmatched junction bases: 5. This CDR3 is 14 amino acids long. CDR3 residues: CASSSAGGWDTQYF. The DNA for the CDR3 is TGTGCCAGCAGCTCAGCGGGAGGATGGGATACGCAGTATTTT. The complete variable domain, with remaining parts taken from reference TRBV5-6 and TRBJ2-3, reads DAGVTQSPTHLIKTRGQQVTLRCSPKSGHDTVSWYQQALGQGPQFIFQYYEEEERQRGNFPDRFSGHQFPNYSSELNVNALLLGDSALYLCASSSAGGWDTQYFGPGTRLTVL.

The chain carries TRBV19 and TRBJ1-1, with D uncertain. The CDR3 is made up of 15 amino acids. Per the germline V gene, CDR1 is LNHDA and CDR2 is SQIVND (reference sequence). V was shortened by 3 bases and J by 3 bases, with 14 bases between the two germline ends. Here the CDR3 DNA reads TGTGCCAGTAGTATTCGCGTGGCTCGGGACACTGAAGCTTTCTTT. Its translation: CASSIRVARDTEAFF.

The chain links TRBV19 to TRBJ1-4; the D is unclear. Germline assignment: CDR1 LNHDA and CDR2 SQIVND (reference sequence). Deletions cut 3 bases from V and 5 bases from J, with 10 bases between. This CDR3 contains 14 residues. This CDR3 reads CASSMASKNEKLFF. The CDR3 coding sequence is TGTGCCAGTAGTATGGCCAGTAAGAATGAAAAACTGTTTTTT. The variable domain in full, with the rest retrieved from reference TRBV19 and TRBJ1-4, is DGGITQSPKYLFRKEGQNVTLSCEQNLNHDAMYWYRQDPGQGLRLIYYSQIVNDFQKGDIAEGYSVSREKKESFPLTVTSAQKNPTAFYLCASSMASKNEKLFFGSGTQLSVL.

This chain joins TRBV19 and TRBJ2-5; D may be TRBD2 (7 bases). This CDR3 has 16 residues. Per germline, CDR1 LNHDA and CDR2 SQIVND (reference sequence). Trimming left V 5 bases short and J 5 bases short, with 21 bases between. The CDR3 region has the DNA TGTGCCAGTAGTCGGGGCCACTCGGGGGGCGTCGAGACCCAGTACTTC. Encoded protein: CASSRGHSGGVETQYF.

CDR3 bases: TGTGCCAGCAGTTATACCCCCGAGGGAAACGAAGAGACCCAGTACTTC. It specifies CASSYTPEGNEETQYF. The chain is built from TRBV6-5 and TRBJ2-5; TRBD2 might be the D (5 bases). Germline V gene sequence: CDR1 MNHEY, CDR2 SVGAGI. V lost 3 bases, J lost 3 bases, and 17 bases lay in between. This CDR3 comprises 16 residues.

The CDR3 protein is CASSSWVGDRDWYGYTF. The CDR3 bases are TGTGCCAGCAGTTCTTGGGTGGGGGACAGGGATTGGTATGGCTACACCTTC. The chain couples TRBV11-2 to TRBJ1-2; TRBD1 matches 9 bases. Per germline, CDR1 SGHAT and CDR2 FQNNGV. The CDR3 loop spans 17 amino acids. V lost 6 bases and J lost 5; bases outside the gene matches: 16.

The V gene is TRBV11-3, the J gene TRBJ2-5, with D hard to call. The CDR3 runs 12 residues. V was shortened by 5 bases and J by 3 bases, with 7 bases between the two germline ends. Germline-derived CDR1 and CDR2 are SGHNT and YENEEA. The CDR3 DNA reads TGTGCCAGCAGCCATACAAAAGAGACCCAGTACTTC. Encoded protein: CASSHTKETQYF.

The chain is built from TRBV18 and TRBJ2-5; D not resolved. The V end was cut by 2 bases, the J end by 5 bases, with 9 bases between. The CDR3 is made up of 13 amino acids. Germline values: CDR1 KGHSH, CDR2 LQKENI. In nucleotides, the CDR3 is TGTGCCAGCTCACCAAGCCTTCTTGAGACCCAGTACTTC. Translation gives CASSPSLLETQYF.

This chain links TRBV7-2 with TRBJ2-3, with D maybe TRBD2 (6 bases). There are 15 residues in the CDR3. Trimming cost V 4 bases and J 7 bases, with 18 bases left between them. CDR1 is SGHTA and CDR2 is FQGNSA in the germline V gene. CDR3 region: CASSSAGTKLYTQYF. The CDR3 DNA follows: TGTGCCAGCAGCTCTGCGGGGACCAAGCTATATACGCAGTATTTT.

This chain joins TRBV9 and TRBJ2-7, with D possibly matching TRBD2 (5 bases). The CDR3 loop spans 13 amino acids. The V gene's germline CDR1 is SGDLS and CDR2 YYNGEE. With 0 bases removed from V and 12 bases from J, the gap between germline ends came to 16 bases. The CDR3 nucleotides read TGTGCCAGCAGCGTAGCACGGGAAGGCGTGCGGTACTTC. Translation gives CASSVAREGVRYF.

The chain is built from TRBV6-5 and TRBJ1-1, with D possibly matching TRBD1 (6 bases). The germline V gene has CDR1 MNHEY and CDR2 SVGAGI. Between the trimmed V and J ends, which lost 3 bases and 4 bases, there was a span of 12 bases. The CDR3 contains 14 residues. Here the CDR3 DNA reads TGTGCCAGCAGTTATAACAGGGTGAGCACTGAAGCTTTCTTT. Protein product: CASSYNRVSTEAFF.

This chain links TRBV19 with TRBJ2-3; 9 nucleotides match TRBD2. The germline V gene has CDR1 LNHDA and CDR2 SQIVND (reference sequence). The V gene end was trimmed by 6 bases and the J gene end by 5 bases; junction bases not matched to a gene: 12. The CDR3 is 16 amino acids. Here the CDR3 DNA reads TGTGCCAGTAGCGAGCGGGGGGCTAACTATGGAGATACGCAGTATTTT. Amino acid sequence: CASSERGANYGDTQYF.

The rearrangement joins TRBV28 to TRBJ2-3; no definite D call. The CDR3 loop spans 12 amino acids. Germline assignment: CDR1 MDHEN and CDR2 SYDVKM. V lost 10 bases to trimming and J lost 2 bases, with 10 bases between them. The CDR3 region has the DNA TGTGCCACGAAGTACTTCACAGATACGCAGTATTTT. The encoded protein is CATKYFTDTQYF.

CDR3 nucleotide sequence: TGTGCCAGCAGCCAAGAACTAGCGGACCCCCCAGAGACCCAGTACTTC. Translation gives CASSQELADPPETQYF. The chain joins TRBV14 to TRBJ2-5; TRBD2 matches at 8 bases. Germline loops: CDR1 SGHDN, CDR2 FVKESK. Losses at the gene ends were 0 bases for V and 4 bases for J; bases not matched to a gene: 7. CDR3 length equals 16 residues.